This T cell receptor beta chain is drawn from a study of blood T cell repertoires in COVID-19. About the study: Donors in the United States, Italy and Spain gave samples during acute or convalescent COVID-19. PBMCs, B-cell-depleted T cells, or T cells provided the cDNA or gDNA that made up the material.

This CDR3 comprises 15 residues. Germline V gene lookup returns CDR1 LNHDA and CDR2 SQIVND (reference sequence). Trimming cost V 4 bases and J 7 bases; bases outside gene matches: 6. As originally analysed: Amplification of reference gene primers provided the estimated nucleated cell counts. The protocol was immunoSEQ multiplex PCR, while the TCRdb copy is restricted to in-frame clones and leaves out a portion. The V and J calls and clone size come from that table; D and trimming were worked out from the DNA. The sample has about 160,000 clones, approximately 80% seen once. The receptor was derived from a human donor in a cohort sampled during active COVID-19. The rearrangement uses TRBV19 and TRBJ1-5, with TRBD1 matching 11 bases. Sequencing input: peripheral blood. CDR3 in amino acids: CASSTGQGARQPQHF. The CDR3 DNA is TGTGCCAGTAGTACCGGACAGGGGGCGAGGCAGCCCCAGCATTTT. Supplemented by reference TRBV19 and TRBJ1-5, the full variable domain reads DGGITQSPKYLFRKEGQNVTLSCEQNLNHDAMYWYRQDPGQGLRLIYYSQIVNDFQKGDIAEGYSVSREKKESFPLTVTSAQKNPTAFYLCASSTGQGARQPQHFGDGTRLSIL.